Following are 23 T cell receptor beta chains from one sample sequenced in a study of blood T cell repertoires in COVID-19. Produced via immunoSEQ multiplex PCR; TCRdb's table is partial and in-frame only. Of more than 25,000 clones in the sample, around nine tenths are singletons; the top ten hold roughly 8%. Sequencing was done on a sample of peripheral blood. These receptors were taken from a man between 65 and 85 years old with active or convalescent COVID-19.

This chain connects TRBV11-2 to TRBJ1-4, with 9 positions matching TRBD1. The CDR3 is made up of 16 amino acids. The germline V gene has CDR1 SGHAT and CDR2 FQNNGV. V gave up 5 bases and J gave up 4 bases; unmatched junction bases: 8. The CDR3 region is CASSLGQGTYNEKLFF. For the CDR3, the DNA is TGTGCCAGCAGCCTAGGACAGGGGACTTATAATGAAAAACTGTTTTTT.

The chain has TRBV6-2 or TRBV6-3 and TRBJ2-2, with 8 bases identical to TRBD1. CDR3 length: 15 amino acids. CDR1 and CDR2 (germline): MNHEY, SVGEGT. The junction had 10 bases not matched to a gene; V was cut back by 7 bases and J by 6 bases. CDR3 amino acids: CASTPGQGFAGELFF. The CDR3, as DNA: TGTGCCAGCACCCCCGGACAGGGTTTCGCCGGGGAGCTGTTTTTT.

The J gene is TRBJ2-2, the V gene TRBV11-3; maybe TRBD1 (7 bases). The CDR3 totals 16 residues. CDR1 is SGHNT, CDR2 YENEEA, per germline. Trimming pared 1 base from V and 6 bases from J, leaving 15 bases between. The CDR3 spells CASSLGAGGMSGELFF. The CDR3 DNA reads TGTGCCAGCAGCTTAGGTGCAGGGGGGATGTCCGGGGAGCTGTTTTTT. Filled out from reference TRBV11-3 and TRBJ2-2, the complete variable domain reads EAGVVQSPRYKIIEKKQPVAFWCNPISGHNTLYWYLQNLGQGPELLIRYENEEAVDDSQLPKDRFSAERLKGVDSTLKIQPAELGDSAVYLCASSLGAGGMSGELFFGEGSRLTVL.

This chain joins TRBV10-3 and TRBJ1-2; possible D gene TRBD1, 6 bases. The CDR3 is 15 amino acids. Germline CDR1 is ENHRY and CDR2 is SYGVKD. V was cut by 3 bases and J by 8 bases, with 19 bases left in between. CDR3 in amino acids: CAISEPTGRQYGYTF. CDR3 nucleotide sequence: TGTGCCATCAGTGAACCAACAGGGCGCCAATACGGCTACACCTTC.

The rearrangement links TRBV7-3 to TRBJ2-2, with D perhaps matching TRBD1 (5 bases). Germline CDR1 and CDR2: SGHTA and FQGTGA. V lost 5 bases and J 0 bases, leaving 19 bases between the germline ends. The CDR3 runs to 18 residues. The CDR3 coding sequence is TGTGCCAGCAGCCCTATATCTCAGGGCAAAACGAACACCGGGGAGCTGTTTTTT. Protein: CASSPISQGKTNTGELFF.

This clone was counted once. The chain has TRBV4-2 and TRBJ2-1; D is unclear. The CDR3 totals 15 residues. Trimming shortened V by 0 bases and J by 16 bases, and 22 bases separated the two germline ends. Germline loops: CDR1 LGHNA, CDR2 YNFKEQ. CDR3 nucleotides: TGTGCCAGCAGCCAAGATCCAAAAGCCTCGGTCCCGTATTTCTTC. It translates to CASSQDPKASVPYFF.

The chain joins TRBV28 to TRBJ2-3; tentatively, D is TRBD1 (5 bases). V lost 6 bases, J lost 2 bases, and 18 bases lay in between. There are 16 residues in the CDR3. CDR1 and CDR2 (germline): MDHEN, SYDVKM. This chain's CDR3 is CASSPDTRGYTDTQYF. In DNA form, the CDR3 reads TGTGCCAGCAGCCCGGACACCCGCGGCTACACAGATACGCAGTATTTT. Full variable domain (missing parts from reference TRBV28 and TRBJ2-3): DVKVTQSSRYLVKRTGEKVFLECVQDMDHENMFWYRQDPGLGLRLIYFSYDVKMKEKGDIPEGYSVSREKKERFSLILESASTNQTSMYLCASSPDTRGYTDTQYFGPGTRLTVL.

The V and J genes are TRBV18 and TRBJ2-4; D is uncertain. The germline V gene has CDR1 KGHSH and CDR2 LQKENI. V was cut by 0 bases and J by 0 bases, with 6 bases left in between. The CDR3 is 15 residues long. The CDR3 is CASSPPSIAKNIQYF. The CDR3 DNA sequence: TGTGCCAGCTCACCACCGAGCATAGCCAAAAACATTCAGTACTTC.

This chain links TRBV19 with TRBJ2-2; tentatively, D is TRBD2 (5 bases). Germline-derived CDR1 and CDR2 are LNHDA and SQIVND (reference sequence). V lost 11 bases, J lost 0 bases, and 13 bases lay in between. The CDR3 sequence is 14 residues long. CDR3 sequence (DNA): TGTGCCGTCCAAGCGGTTTCGAACACCGGGGAGCTGTTTTTT. Its protein product is CAVQAVSNTGELFF.

V is TRBV2 and J is TRBJ1-2; 7 bases fit TRBD1. This CDR3 spans 14 amino acids. Germline V gene lookup returns CDR1 SNHLY and CDR2 FYNNEI. The V gene end was trimmed by 4 bases and the J gene end by 2 bases; junction bases not matched to a gene: 4. The CDR3 sequence: CASSGQGGNYGYTF. The CDR3 region has the DNA TGTGCCAGCAGTGGACAAGGGGGCAACTATGGCTACACCTTC.

The CDR3 protein is CASSPDTGSVYGYTF. In DNA form, the CDR3 reads TGCGCCAGCAGCCCAGACACAGGGAGCGTCTATGGCTACACCTTC. This chain links TRBV4-1 with TRBJ1-2; the D gene is possibly TRBD1 (6 bases). Per the germline V gene, CDR1 is MGHRA and CDR2 is YSYEKL. The germline V and J ends were trimmed by 4 bases and 4 bases, with 16 bases remaining between them. The length of the CDR3 is 15 residues.

The gene calls are TRBV19 and TRBJ1-4; D remains ambiguous. This CDR3 has 14 residues. Germline V gene lookup returns CDR1 LNHDA and CDR2 SQIVND (reference sequence). Trimming cost V 6 bases and J 0 bases, with 8 bases left between them. This CDR3 is CASRGGATNEKLFF. CDR3 DNA: TGTGCCAGTAGGGGCGGGGCAACTAATGAAAAACTGTTTTTT.

The genes are TRBV7-9 and TRBJ1-1, with D tentatively TRBD1 (6 bases). Deletions cut 3 bases from V and 6 bases from J, with 11 bases between. Germline V lookup: CDR1 SEHNR, CDR2 FQNEAQ (reference sequence). The CDR3 runs 13 residues. CDR3 amino acids: CASSFPQGSEAFF. The CDR3 DNA sequence: TGTGCCAGCAGCTTCCCACAGGGCTCTGAAGCTTTCTTT.

This rearrangement joins TRBV9 to TRBJ2-6; D may be TRBD1 (6 bases). The CDR3 consists of 15 residues. V was shortened by 1 base and J by 4 bases, with 9 bases between the two germline ends. CDR1 is SGDLS, CDR2 YYNGEE, per germline. CDR3 sequence (DNA): TGTGCCAGCAGCGTACAGGGGTACGGGGCCAACGTCCTGACTTTC. It is translated as CASSVQGYGANVLTF. The full variable domain, its missing parts supplied by reference TRBV9 and TRBJ2-6, is DSGVTQTPKHLITATGQRVTLRCSPRSGDLSVYWYQQSLDQGLQFLIQYYNGEERAKGNILERFSAQQFPDLHSELNLSSLELGDSALYFCASSVQGYGANVLTFGAGSRLTVL.

The V and J genes are TRBV18 and TRBJ1-2, with 8 bases fitting TRBD1. This CDR3 is built from 13 residues. V was pared by 5 bases and J by 8 bases, with 7 bases of the junction left unmatched. Germline CDR1 reads KGHSH; CDR2 reads LQKENI. CDR3 in DNA: TGTGCCAGCTCATCCCGACAGGGGCAAGGCTACACCTTC. This codes for CASSSRQGQGYTF.

This clone was found once. The rearrangement joins TRBV6-1 to TRBJ2-3, with 9 bases lining up with TRBD2. In germline, CDR1 is MNHNS, CDR2 SASEGT. V shed 1 base, J shed 9 bases, and the junction held 2 bases outside the gene matches. The length of the CDR3 is 13 residues. CDR3: CASSEDTSGTQYF. DNA for the CDR3: TGTGCCAGCAGTGAAGACACTAGCGGGACGCAGTATTTT.

The rearrangement links TRBV2 to TRBJ2-2; D is unclear. V was pared by 3 bases and J by 5 bases, with 13 bases between. The CDR3 spans 15 residues. CDR1 is SNHLY, CDR2 FYNNEI, per germline. The CDR3 region is CASSDTAGATGELFF. In nucleotides, the CDR3 is TGTGCCAGCAGTGACACGGCAGGTGCAACCGGGGAGCTGTTTTTT.

The chain has TRBV7-3 and TRBJ2-1, with a possible D match to TRBD2 (5 bases). V was trimmed by 3 bases and J by 5 bases, leaving 11 bases between them. Germline loops: CDR1 SGHTA, CDR2 FQGTGA. CDR3 length: 14 amino acids. DNA for the CDR3: TGTGCCAGCAGCTTGAGTTGGGGAGACAATGAGCAGTTCTTC. This encodes CASSLSWGDNEQFF.

This sequence joins TRBV27 and TRBJ2-1, with a weak D call TRBD2 (6 bases). CDR1 and CDR2 (germline): MNHEY, SMNVEV (reference sequence). The length of the CDR3 is 15 residues. The ends were cut back, 3 bases at V and 5 bases at J, with 14 bases in the middle. CDR3 loop: CASSFSLAYDNEQFF. The DNA for the CDR3 is TGTGCCAGCAGTTTCTCCCTAGCGTATGACAATGAGCAGTTCTTC.

The rearrangement links TRBV10-3 to TRBJ1-2; 8 nucleotides agree with TRBD1. Germline CDR1 ENHRY, CDR2 SYGVKD. The CDR3 length is 14 residues. V lost 5 bases to trimming and J lost 2 bases; unmatched junction nucleotides: 4. CDR3 DNA: TGTGCCATCAGTTCCGGACAGGGAAACTATGGCTACACCTTC. Encoded protein: CAISSGQGNYGYTF.

This chain joins TRBV12-3 or TRBV12-4 and TRBJ2-7, with 8 nucleotides matching TRBD1. J lost 13 bases, V lost 4 bases, and 6 bases had no gene match. The CDR3 runs 11 residues. Here the CDR3 DNA reads TGTGCCAGCAGTTCGGTGGACAGGGTATACTTC. As protein: CASSSVDRVYF.

The chain links TRBV30 to TRBJ1-1; tentatively, D is TRBD1 (5 bases). Germline V gene sequence: CDR1 GTSNPN, CDR2 SVGIG (reference sequence). V lost 3 bases and J lost 4, with 12 bases in between. The CDR3 loop spans 13 amino acids. Here the CDR3 DNA reads TGTGCCTGGAGGACAGACACACGCACTGAAGCTTTCTTT. Translating gives CAWRTDTRTEAFF.

The chain joins TRBV12-3 or TRBV12-4 to TRBJ2-3; TRBD1 agrees at 7 bases. The ends lost 7 bases at V and 9 bases at J; junction bases unmatched: 4. The CDR3 extends over 11 amino acids. The CDR3 DNA sequence: TGTGCCAGCACCGACAGGGCAACGCAGTATTTT. Amino acids: CASTDRATQYF.